This entry features one T cell receptor beta chain sequence. Its antigen is unknown. This sample was taken from a study of Tregs in tolerant kidney transplant recipients. Looking at the study overall: Mixed chimerism was transient after nonmyeloablative marrow transplants from related graft donors.

Study observations and caveats: Changing PCR primers prevented nucleotide comparison between some patients' samples. Biological reproducibility was not directly addressed, but technical replication error appeared minimal. Tregs expanded with activated donor B cells seemed most donor-specific.

Data came from immunoSEQ multiplex PCR; TCRdb stores just in-frame clones and leaves some out. The sample has roughly 69,000 clones; about 89% are singletons. The TCR originated in a human donor who received a combined kidney and bone marrow transplant. The sequencing here drew on CD4+ T cells from blood, taken before the transplant.

The CDR3 DNA reads as TGCGCCAGCAGCCAAGAGAAAACAGGGGTCGGGGCCAACGTCCTGACTTTC. Translation gives CASSQEKTGVGANVLTF. V is TRBV4-3 and J is TRBJ2-6; 7 bases map to TRBD1. The CDR3 runs to 17 residues. V was pared by 0 bases and J by 4 bases, with 6 bases of the junction left unmatched. The germline gives CDR1 LGHNA, CDR2 YSLEER.